The clone carrying this TCR beta chain turned up a few times. Its antigen is unknown. The germline gene is not matched at one end of the junction; a read error may be the cause. The sample comes from a study of OX40 agonist ivuxolimab in advanced cancers. General study findings and limits: CD8+ T cells (on average) carried more expanded clones than CD4+ T cells.

Repertoires were generated with immunoSEQ multiplex PCR, while TCRdb's copy carries only in-frame clones and drops some. Of fewer than 80,000 clones detected, about 86% appear once; the ten largest clones hold approximately 1.3%. This TCR came from an adult with an advanced solid tumor such as melanoma, head and neck, liver or kidney cancer. Sequencing was performed on CD4+ or CD8+ T cells sorted from blood, taken in a trial of the OX40 agonist ivuxolimab.

CDR3 sequence (DNA): TGTGCCATCAGTCAAGGAGGCCGGCAGGCCTTC. Protein product: CAISQGGRQAF. The chain carries TRBV10-3 and TRBJ1-2; D not resolved. The CDR3 runs to 11 residues. Germline V gives CDR1 ENHRY, CDR2 SYGVKD.